Here is one T cell receptor beta chain with its context. Its antigen remains unidentified. Second-dose groups at about 4 or about 12 weeks were pooled. CDR3 length: 12 amino acids. V lost 6 bases to trimming and J lost 6 bases, with 11 bases between them. This entry comes from a study of T cell responses to AZD1222 COVID-19 vaccine. Repertoires were generated with immunoSEQ multiplex PCR, while TCRdb's copy carries only in-frame clones and drops some. This sample has fewer than 110,000 clones, with about 85% found just once. Findings and limits, study-wide: When two AZD1222 doses had been given, Spike-specific TCR breadth and depth rose. Every sample of the repertoires postdated the peak T cell response.

This chain uses TRBV12-3 or TRBV12-4 with TRBJ1-1; a possible D gene is TRBD1 (5 bases). The source of this sequence is an adult who received the AZD1222 COVID-19 vaccine. This specimen was peripheral blood, taken 28 days after the second AZD1222 dose. In nucleotides, the CDR3 is TGTGCCAGCAGCGAGACAGTCGCTGAAGCTTTCTTT. This gives the protein CASSETVAEAFF.